Below, 23 T cell receptor beta chains from the same sample are listed, as sequenced in a study of blood T cell repertoires in COVID-19. Generated by immunoSEQ multiplex PCR, the TCRdb table keeps only in-frame clones and is missing some. The sample gives 210,000 or so clones, roughly nine tenths of which show up once; roughly 6.7% is in the top ten. The sequenced sample consisted of peripheral blood. These receptors originate from a middle-aged man with acute or convalescent COVID-19.

About this clone: This same CDR3 is encoded by further DNA sequences in the sample. V and J are TRBV7-2 and TRBJ1-3; tentative D call: TRBD1 (6 bases). The CDR3 length is 15 residues. CDR1 is SGHTA, CDR2 FQGNSA, per germline. With 4 bases removed from V and 0 bases from J, the gap between germline ends came to 10 bases. The CDR3 DNA sequence: TGTGCCAGCAGCTCTAGGGGGGGCTCTGGAAACACCATATATTTT. It codes for CASSSRGGSGNTIYF.

This clone has only one observation. This chain's CDR3 is CASSEAITDTQYF. Here the CDR3 DNA reads TGCGCCAGCAGTGAAGCCATCACAGATACGCAGTATTTT. The rearrangement links TRBV10-1 to TRBJ2-3; D is ambiguous. Germline V gives CDR1 WNHNN, CDR2 SYGVQD (reference sequence). The CDR3 sequence is 13 residues long. Trimming took 3 bases from V and 2 from J, leaving 6 bases between them.

This chain links TRBV7-9 with TRBJ1-1; D is ambiguous. The V gene lost 7 bases and the J gene lost 4 bases, with 13 bases spanning the gap. This CDR3 comprises 13 residues. CDR1 is SEHNR, CDR2 FQNEAQ, per germline (reference sequence). CDR3 sequence reads: CASKPTSGTEAFF. The DNA of the CDR3 is TGTGCCAGCAAGCCTACCTCGGGCACTGAAGCTTTCTTT.

Here the CDR3 DNA reads TGTGCCACCAGTGATCTCAGGGGGCAATTCGGGGAGCTGTTTTTT. Translating gives CATSDLRGQFGELFF. The genes are TRBV24-1 and TRBJ2-2; 8 bases agree with TRBD1. With 3 bases clipped from V and 7 bases from J, the junction kept 6 bases outside the gene matches. From germline, CDR1 is KGHDR and CDR2 SFDVKD. The CDR3 extends over 15 amino acids.

This chain connects TRBV5-1 to TRBJ1-2; D gene unclear. The CDR3 totals 13 residues. The V end was cut by 9 bases, the J end by 6 bases, with 18 bases between. From germline, CDR1 is SGHRS and CDR2 YFSETQ. CDR3 sequence (DNA): TGCGCCAAAAATCAGATACTAACTAATGGCTACACCTTC. Amino acid sequence: CAKNQILTNGYTF.

The chain recombines TRBV5-1 with TRBJ2-5, with TRBD1 matching over 7 bases. CDR3 length equals 14 residues. CDR1 is SGHRS and CDR2 is YFSETQ in the germline V gene. J lost 5 bases, V lost 4 bases, and 8 bases had no gene match. The CDR3 loop is CASSGQASGETQYF. CDR3 nucleotide sequence: TGCGCCAGCAGCGGACAGGCCTCGGGGGAGACCCAGTACTTC. The full variable domain, with the rest looked up from reference TRBV5-1 and TRBJ2-5, is KAGVTQTPRYLIKTRGQQVTLSCSPISGHRSVSWYQQTPGQGLQFLFEYFSETQRNKGNFPGRFSGRQFSNSRSEMNVSTLELGDSALYLCASSGQASGETQYFGPGTRLLVL.

The gene calls are TRBV6-5 and TRBJ2-1; TRBD2 matches 12 bases. Germline loops: CDR1 MNHEY, CDR2 SVGAGI. The CDR3 has 16 amino acids. Trimming removed 2 bases from V and 10 bases from J; junction bases left unmatched: 9. CDR3: CASSYLTSGGRREQFF. CDR3 sequence (DNA): TGTGCCAGCAGTTACCTGACTAGCGGGGGCCGAAGGGAGCAGTTCTTC.

This chain links TRBV6-2 or TRBV6-3 with TRBJ2-3; D may be TRBD1 (5 bases). Trimming took 5 bases from V and 8 from J, leaving 14 bases between them. This CDR3 has 13 amino acids. Germline V CDR1 and CDR2: MNHEY, SVGEGT. Here the CDR3 DNA reads TGTGCCAGCAGTGCTTCCCCCCAGGGTACGCAGTATTTT. This encodes CASSASPQGTQYF.

This clone was observed a handful of times. This chain links TRBV6-5 with TRBJ1-5, with TRBD1 as a possible D gene (5 bases). Looked up from germline, CDR1 is MNHEY and CDR2 is SVGAGI. Trimming stripped 0 bases from V and 3 bases from J, with 9 bases between. There are 15 residues in the CDR3. CDR3 in DNA: TGTGCCAGCAGTTACTCTGGAGGGACCAATCAGCCCCAGCATTTT. It encodes CASSYSGGTNQPQHF.

The chain joins TRBV2 to TRBJ2-7; TRBD1 agrees at 11 bases. Germline assignment: CDR1 SNHLY and CDR2 FYNNEI. This CDR3 spans 14 amino acids. V shed 5 bases, J shed 6 bases, and the junction held 6 bases outside the gene matches. CDR3 loop: CASSPGQGVSEQYF. CDR3 bases: TGTGCCAGCAGTCCGGGACAGGGGGTCTCCGAGCAGTACTTC.

The count of this clone is one. The chain links TRBV19 to TRBJ1-2; 8 bases fit TRBD1. CDR3 size: 14 residues. Germline V gene data show CDR1 as LNHDA and CDR2 as SQIVND (reference sequence). Unmatched junction bases numbered 4, after V lost 4 bases and J lost 3 bases. The CDR3, as DNA: TGTGCCAGTAGTAGGTCGACAGGGGACTATGGCTACACCTTC. Translating it yields CASSRSTGDYGYTF. The full variable domain, in which reference TRBV19 and TRBJ1-2 provide the parts outside the CDR3, is DGGITQSPKYLFRKEGQNVTLSCEQNLNHDAMYWYRQDPGQGLRLIYYSQIVNDFQKGDIAEGYSVSREKKESFPLTVTSAQKNPTAFYLCASSRSTGDYGYTFGSGTRLTVV.

V usage is TRBV28 and J usage is TRBJ1-2, with D perhaps matching TRBD1 (6 bases). V lost 2 bases, J lost 8 bases, and 15 bases lay in between. The CDR3 contains 14 residues. The germline CDR1 and CDR2 sequences are MDHEN and SYDVKM. The CDR3 DNA reads as TGTGCCAGCAGTTTAAGGGGGGGCGAGCGGGGCTACACCTTC. It encodes CASSLRGGERGYTF.

This sequence joins TRBV29-1 and TRBJ2-1; D possibly corresponds to TRBD1 (6 bases). Looked up from germline, CDR1 is SQVTM and CDR2 is ANQGSEA. V was trimmed by 7 bases and J by 2 bases, leaving 24 bases between them. The CDR3 covers 17 residues. The CDR3 loop reads CSAEGSRGAGTYNEQFF. The DNA of the CDR3 is TGCAGCGCCGAGGGGTCCAGGGGTGCGGGCACCTACAATGAGCAGTTCTTC.

This rearrangement joins TRBV19 to TRBJ1-2, with D hard to call. Germline V lookup: CDR1 LNHDA, CDR2 SQIVND (reference sequence). V was cut by 5 bases and J by 4 bases, with 14 bases left in between. The CDR3 runs 14 residues. CDR3 sequence reads: CASSALRRAYGYTF. In DNA, the CDR3 is TGTGCCAGTAGTGCCCTTCGGAGGGCCTATGGCTACACCTTC.

For this clone: Other DNA sequences of this sample code for an identical CDR3. The CDR3 sequence: CASSPGSSYEQYF. In nucleotides, the CDR3 is TGTGCCAGCAGTCCCGGTTCTTCCTACGAGCAGTACTTC. V gene TRBV27 combines with J gene TRBJ2-7; D not resolved. Trimming stripped 5 bases from V and 1 base from J, with 9 bases between. This CDR3 has 13 amino acids. Germline lookup yields CDR1 MNHEY and CDR2 SMNVEV (reference sequence).

This rearrangement joins TRBV5-4 to TRBJ2-7, with 7 bases lining up with TRBD2. The V gene's germline CDR1 is SGHNT and CDR2 YYREEE (reference sequence). V was clipped by 2 bases and J by 7 bases; unmatched bases: 9. The CDR3 totals 14 residues. CDR3 DNA: TGTGCCAGCAGCTTCATCTCAACCGGGGGGGAGCAGTACTTC. Translated, it gives CASSFISTGGEQYF.

The chain carries TRBV25-1 and TRBJ2-5; 7 bases are a match to TRBD2. The CDR3 sequence is 15 residues long. J gave up 10 bases and V 5 bases, and 16 bases lay outside the gene matches. Germline-derived CDR1 and CDR2 are MGHDK and SYGVNS. The CDR3 DNA follows: TGTGCCAGCAGTCCCCGAGCTAGCGGAATGGTTGGCCAGTACTTC. Translation gives CASSPRASGMVGQYF.

The rearrangement uses TRBV28 and TRBJ2-3; TRBD2 matches 9 bases. There are 17 residues in the CDR3. V lost 3 bases and J lost 3; bases outside the gene matches: 10. Germline V gene data show CDR1 as MDHEN and CDR2 as SYDVKM. The CDR3 loop reads CASSLGGGAFRTDTQYF. Here the CDR3 DNA reads TGTGCCAGCAGTTTGGGCGGGGGGGCGTTTAGGACAGATACGCAGTATTTT.

This clone showed up just once. The chain recombines TRBV7-2 with TRBJ2-2, with 8 positions matching TRBD2. Germline CDR1 reads SGHTA; CDR2 reads FQGNSA. CDR3 length equals 15 residues. V shed 4 bases and J 4 bases; nucleotides not matched to a gene: 5. The CDR3 DNA is TGTGCCAGCAGCTCTCCCGGGACTAGCACCGGGGAGCTGTTTTTT. Its protein product is CASSSPGTSTGELFF.

This chain links TRBV28 with TRBJ1-5; 8 bases agree with TRBD1. The CDR3 runs to 13 residues. CDR1 MDHEN and CDR2 SYDVKM come from the germline V gene. The trim removed 6 bases at V and 7 bases at J, leaving 5 bases unmatched. Written as DNA, the CDR3 is TGTGCCAGCAGGCCAGGGGGCGGGCAGCCCCAGCATTTT. Protein product: CASRPGGGQPQHF. Drawing the rest from reference TRBV28 and TRBJ1-5, the complete variable domain is DVKVTQSSRYLVKRTGEKVFLECVQDMDHENMFWYRQDPGLGLRLIYFSYDVKMKEKGDIPEGYSVSREKKERFSLILESASTNQTSMYLCASRPGGGQPQHFGDGTRLSIL.

In its sample, this clone was seen once. This rearrangement joins TRBV7-2 to TRBJ2-3, with D maybe TRBD1 (6 bases). From germline, CDR1 is SGHTA and CDR2 FQGNSA. V lost 3 bases and J 0 bases, leaving 10 bases between the germline ends. The CDR3 contains 15 residues. CDR3 region: CASSFIGQSTDTQYF. The CDR3 bases are TGTGCCAGCAGCTTTATTGGACAGAGCACAGATACGCAGTATTTT.

V is TRBV3-1 (or the pseudogene TRBV3-2) and J is TRBJ2-3; 11 positions agree with TRBD2. Trimming at V came to 4 bases and at J to 9 bases, leaving 6 bases not matched to a gene. Germline CDR1 LGHDT, CDR2 YNNKEL (reference sequence). CDR3 length: 14 amino acids. CDR3: CASSLSGGAGTQYF. The CDR3 DNA follows: TGTGCCAGCAGCCTTAGCGGGGGGGCTGGCACGCAGTATTTT.

The chain links TRBV7-9 to TRBJ1-2; D unclear. This CDR3 comprises 13 residues. CDR1 is SEHNR and CDR2 is FQNEAQ in the germline V gene (reference sequence). V shed 3 bases and J shed 5 bases, with 10 bases lying between them. In nucleotides, the CDR3 is TGTGCCAGCAGCTTGATCTCAGAATATGGCTACACCTTC. It yields the protein CASSLISEYGYTF.